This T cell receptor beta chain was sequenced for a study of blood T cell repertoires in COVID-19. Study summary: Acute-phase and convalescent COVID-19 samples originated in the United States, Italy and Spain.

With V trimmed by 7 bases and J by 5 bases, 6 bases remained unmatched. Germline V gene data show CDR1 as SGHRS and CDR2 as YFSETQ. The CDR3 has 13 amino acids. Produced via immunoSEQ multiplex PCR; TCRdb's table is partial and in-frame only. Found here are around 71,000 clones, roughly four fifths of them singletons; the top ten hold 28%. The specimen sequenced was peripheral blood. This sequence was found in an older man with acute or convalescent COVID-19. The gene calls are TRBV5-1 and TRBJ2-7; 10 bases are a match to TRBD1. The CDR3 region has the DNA TGCGCCAGCCGCCGGGACAGGGGAGACGAGCAGTACTTC. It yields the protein CASRRDRGDEQYF.